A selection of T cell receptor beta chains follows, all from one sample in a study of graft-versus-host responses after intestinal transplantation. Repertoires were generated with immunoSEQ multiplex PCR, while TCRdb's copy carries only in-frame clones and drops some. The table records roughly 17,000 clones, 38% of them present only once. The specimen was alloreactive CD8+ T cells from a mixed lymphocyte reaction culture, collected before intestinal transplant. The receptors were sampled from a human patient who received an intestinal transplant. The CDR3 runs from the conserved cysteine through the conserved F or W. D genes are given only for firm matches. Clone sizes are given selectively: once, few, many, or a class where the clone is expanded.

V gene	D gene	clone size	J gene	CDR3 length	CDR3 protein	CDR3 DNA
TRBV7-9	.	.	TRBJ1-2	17	CASSRPPPLPRGYGYTF	TGTGCCAGCAGTCGTCCTCCCCCACTCCCGAGGGGCTATGGCTACACCTTC
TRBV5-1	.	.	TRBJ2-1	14	CASRGSSSYNEQFF	TGCGCCAGCAGGGGATCTAGCTCCTACAATGAGCAGTTCTTC
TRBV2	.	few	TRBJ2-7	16	CASSDTTAWSLYEQYF	TGTGCCAGCAGTGACACGACCGCGTGGAGTTTATACGAGCAGTACTTC
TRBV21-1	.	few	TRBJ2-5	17	CASSKEGGQGLQETQYF	TGTGCCAGCAGCAAAGAAGGCGGACAGGGGCTACAAGAGACCCAGTACTTC
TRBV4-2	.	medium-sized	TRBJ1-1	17	CASSQGRAGAFDTEAFF	TGTGCCAGCAGCCAAGGGAGGGCCGGAGCGTTCGACACTGAAGCTTTCTTT
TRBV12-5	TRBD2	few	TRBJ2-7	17	CASGLVPGTSEAYEQYF	TGTGCTAGTGGTTTGGTACCAGGGACTAGCGAGGCCTACGAGCAGTACTTC
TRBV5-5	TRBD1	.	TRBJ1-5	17	CASSLEGTGVRQQPQHF	TGTGCCAGCAGCTTGGAGGGGACAGGGGTTCGCCAACAGCCCCAGCATTTT
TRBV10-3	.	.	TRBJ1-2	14	CAISESWGESGYTF	TGTGCCATCAGTGAGTCATGGGGGGAAAGTGGCTACACCTTC
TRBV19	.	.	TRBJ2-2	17	CASSRGWSRANTGELFF	TGTGCCAGTAGTAGGGGTTGGTCACGAGCGAACACCGGGGAGCTGTTTTTT
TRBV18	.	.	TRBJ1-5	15	CASSPRRGGNQPQHF	TGTGCCAGCTCACCTCGCAGGGGAGGCAATCAGCCCCAGCATTTT